Shown below are 25 T cell receptor beta chains from a single sample sequenced in a study of shared clonotypes between healthy human individuals. TCRdb's copy holds only in-frame clones and misses some; the assay was immunoSEQ multiplex PCR. The sample shows roughly 1,500,000 clones, 95% to 99% of them seen only once. Material for sequencing was naive CD4+ T cells sorted from blood. Documented subset: CD45RA+ positively selected. The receptors here all came from a man aged 25 to 40 in good health.

The J gene is TRBJ1-1, the V gene TRBV27; perhaps TRBD1 as D (6 bases). Germline-derived CDR1 and CDR2 are MNHEY and SMNVEV (reference sequence). The CDR3 consists of 13 residues. V lost 8 bases and J 4 bases, leaving 14 bases between the germline ends. CDR3 nucleotides: TGTGCCAGCTTTCGGGGGCCGAGCACTGAAGCTTTCTTT. Encoded protein: CASFRGPSTEAFF.

The chain employs TRBV4-1 and TRBJ2-1; D gene uncertain. The germline V gene has CDR1 MGHRA and CDR2 YSYEKL. Trimming removed 1 base from V and 6 bases from J, with 10 bases in between. CDR3 length equals 14 residues. The CDR3 nucleotides read TGCGCCAGCAGCCAAGTTGTGTCCACCAATGAGCAGTTCTTC. This gives the protein CASSQVVSTNEQFF.

V usage is TRBV7-9 and J usage is TRBJ2-1; TRBD2 agrees at 14 bases. Losses at the gene ends were 5 bases for V and 6 bases for J; bases not matched to a gene: 6. Per the germline V gene, CDR1 is SEHNR and CDR2 is FQNEAQ (reference sequence). There are 16 residues in the CDR3. The DNA for the CDR3 is TGTGCCAGCAGCAGACTAGCGGGAGGGGTTGTCAATGAGCAGTTCTTC. Translating gives CASSRLAGGVVNEQFF. The full variable domain, with the rest looked up from reference TRBV7-9 and TRBJ2-1, is DTGVSQNPRHKITKRGQNVTFRCDPISEHNRLYWYRQTLGQGPEFLTYFQNEAQLEKSRLLSDRFSAERPKGSFSTLEIQRTEQGDSAMYLCASSRLAGGVVNEQFFGPGTRLTVL.

The chain has TRBV28 and TRBJ1-4; D is perhaps TRBD1 (6 bases). Germline CDR1 is MDHEN and CDR2 is SYDVKM. V was pared by 1 base and J by 7 bases, with 10 bases between. The CDR3 length is 14 residues. The CDR3 protein is CASSLLTGLEKLFF. The DNA of the CDR3 is TGTGCCAGCAGTTTATTAACAGGGCTTGAAAAACTGTTTTTT.

The chain is built from TRBV5-1 and TRBJ2-6, with D unresolved. Trimming took off 2 bases at V and 0 bases at J, with 6 bases between the two ends. Germline loops: CDR1 SGHRS, CDR2 YFSETQ. The CDR3 runs 15 residues. CDR3 sequence reads: CASSLKSSGANVLTF. The CDR3 DNA reads TGCGCCAGCAGCTTAAAAAGCTCTGGGGCCAACGTCCTGACTTTC.

V usage is TRBV4-1 and J usage is TRBJ1-5; 8 positions agree with TRBD1. CDR3 length equals 16 residues. Germline V gene data show CDR1 as MGHRA and CDR2 as YSYEKL. Germline trimming cut 3 bases from V and 3 bases from J; bases unmatched to any gene: 7. CDR3 coding DNA: TGCGCCAGCAGCCAGGTCCCAGGGGGCGACAATCAGCCCCAGCATTTT. Its translation: CASSQVPGGDNQPQHF.

V and J are TRBV5-5 and TRBJ2-7; D not resolved. The V end lost 3 bases, the J end lost 2 bases, and 6 bases lay between the germline ends. Germline CDR1 reads SGHKS; CDR2 reads YYEKEE (reference sequence). The CDR3 length is 12 residues. Here the CDR3 DNA reads TGTGCCAGCAGCTGGGTAGCCTACGAGCAGTACTTC. It is translated as CASSWVAYEQYF.

V is TRBV5-4 and J is TRBJ2-7, with TRBD1 identical over 7 bases. Germline V gene lookup returns CDR1 SGHNT and CDR2 YYREEE (reference sequence). The CDR3 length is 15 residues. V shed 4 bases, J shed 4 bases, and the junction held 11 bases outside the gene matches. CDR3 DNA: TGTGCCAGCAGCAAAGGTCCAGGGGGTGGGTACGAGCAGTACTTC. Encoded protein: CASSKGPGGGYEQYF.

V gene TRBV30 combines with J gene TRBJ2-2, with D hard to call. The CDR3 runs to 15 residues. CDR1 GTSNPN and CDR2 SVGIG come from the germline V gene (reference sequence). V was pared by 1 base and J by 1 base, with 10 bases between. This CDR3 is CAWSAGVLNTGELFF. In DNA form, the CDR3 reads TGTGCCTGGAGTGCCGGAGTATTGAACACCGGGGAGCTGTTTTTT.

In this sample, this clone turned up once. This chain uses TRBV4-3 with TRBJ2-3; no reliable D call. The CDR3 length is 13 residues. Trimming pared 0 bases from V and 5 bases from J, leaving 6 bases between. Germline lookup yields CDR1 LGHNA and CDR2 YSLEER. CDR3 in amino acids: CASSQEERDTQYF. Written as DNA, the CDR3 is TGCGCCAGCAGCCAAGAGGAAAGAGATACGCAGTATTTT.

The chain employs TRBV19 and TRBJ2-7; D ambiguous. Germline loops: CDR1 LNHDA, CDR2 SQIVND (reference sequence). The V and J ends lost 1 base and 0 bases respectively, with 10 bases between them. This CDR3 has 15 residues. CDR3 amino acids: CASSIGRGSSYEQYF. The CDR3 DNA follows: TGTGCCAGTAGTATAGGGCGCGGCAGCTCCTACGAGCAGTACTTC.

The V and J genes are TRBV11-3 and TRBJ2-3; a possible D gene is TRBD1 (5 bases). In germline, CDR1 is SGHNT, CDR2 YENEEA. This CDR3 region has 13 residues. Trimming cost V 3 bases and J 3 bases, with 7 bases left between them. CDR3 nucleotide sequence: TGTGCCAGCAGCTTCCAGGGTACAGATACGCAGTATTTT. Protein: CASSFQGTDTQYF.

The chain links TRBV5-1 to TRBJ1-4; D is undetermined. This CDR3 region has 16 residues. Germline V gene data show CDR1 as SGHRS and CDR2 as YFSETQ. Trimming cost V 4 bases and J 3 bases, with 16 bases left between them. The CDR3, as DNA: TGCGCCAGCAGCCTGGCGTGGGCTGGCGCTAATGAAAAACTGTTTTTT. The encoded protein is CASSLAWAGANEKLFF.

The chain carries TRBV28 and TRBJ2-2; 9 positions match TRBD1. With 1 base clipped from V and 0 bases from J, the junction kept 3 bases outside the gene matches. The germline V gene encodes CDR1 MDHEN and CDR2 SYDVKM. The CDR3 contains 17 residues. CDR3 region: CASSLLQGASNTGELFF. CDR3 DNA sequence: TGTGCCAGCAGTTTATTACAGGGGGCATCGAACACCGGGGAGCTGTTTTTT.

Details on this clone: Other DNA sequences in the same sample also yield this CDR3. This sequence joins TRBV28 and TRBJ2-7; D not resolved. Germline assignment: CDR1 MDHEN and CDR2 SYDVKM. V was cut by 4 bases and J by 1 base, with 11 bases left in between. This CDR3 spans 14 amino acids. The CDR3 sequence is CASSSPRGSYEQYF. The CDR3 DNA follows: TGTGCCAGCAGTTCCCCCCGCGGATCCTACGAGCAGTACTTC.

The CDR3 sequence is CASSPRGGGSVYEQYF. The CDR3 DNA reads as TGCGCCAGCAGTCCTCGGGGTGGGGGGAGTGTGTACGAGCAGTACTTC. The chain links TRBV10-1 to TRBJ2-7, with D maybe TRBD2 (6 bases). The germline V and J ends were trimmed by 5 bases and 4 bases, with 21 bases remaining between them. The CDR3 is made up of 16 amino acids. The germline V gene encodes CDR1 WNHNN and CDR2 SYGVQD (reference sequence).

The count of this clone is one. The genes are TRBV5-1 and TRBJ2-7; no firm D call. The CDR3 is 13 amino acids. Trimming left V 4 bases short and J 3 bases short, with 11 bases between. CDR1 is SGHRS, CDR2 YFSETQ, per germline. CDR3 DNA: TGCGCCAGCAGCATCGACAACATCTACGAGCAGTACTTC. Its protein is CASSIDNIYEQYF.

This chain joins TRBV4-3 and TRBJ2-1; the D is unclear. V was trimmed by 8 bases and J by 0 bases, leaving 14 bases between them. Germline V gene lookup returns CDR1 LGHNA and CDR2 YSLEER. This CDR3 contains 15 residues. The CDR3 DNA reads as TGCGCCAGCGGAGTGGCGGTAAGCTCCTACAATGAGCAGTTCTTC. It is translated as CASGVAVSSYNEQFF.

The V and J genes are TRBV18 and TRBJ2-1; maybe TRBD2 (5 bases). V lost 3 bases and J 10 bases, leaving 19 bases between the germline ends. Germline V CDR1 and CDR2: KGHSH, LQKENI. CDR3 length: 15 residues. CDR3 residues: CASSPGELGPGEQFF. CDR3 DNA sequence: TGTGCCAGCTCACCCGGGGAGTTGGGCCCGGGAGAGCAGTTCTTC.

The V call is TRBV6-6, the J call TRBJ2-5; tentative D call: TRBD1 (6 bases). The CDR3 is 14 amino acids. The V gene lost 6 bases and the J gene lost 5 bases, with 16 bases spanning the gap. Germline lookup yields CDR1 MNHNY and CDR2 SVGAGI (reference sequence). CDR3 DNA: TGTGCCAGCAGCACCTCTGGGGGCTGGGAGACCCAGTACTTC. Translation: CASSTSGGWETQYF.

The sample holds one count of this clone. The rearrangement uses TRBV7-9 and TRBJ2-7; D uncertain. Trimming stripped 5 bases from V and 2 bases from J, with 13 bases between. Germline V CDR1 and CDR2: SEHNR, FQNEAQ (reference sequence). This CDR3 has 14 amino acids. The CDR3 region is CASSPPHRPYEQYF. In DNA form, the CDR3 reads TGTGCCAGCAGCCCCCCGCATCGACCCTACGAGCAGTACTTC.

This chain connects TRBV5-4 to TRBJ1-4; D gene unclear. Trimming left V 0 bases short and J 0 bases short, with 3 bases between. The CDR3 covers 14 residues. Per the germline V gene, CDR1 is SGHNT and CDR2 is YYREEE (reference sequence). The CDR3 region has the DNA TGTGCCAGCAGCTTGGGAACAACTAATGAAAAACTGTTTTTT. Protein: CASSLGTTNEKLFF.

The V gene is TRBV27, the J gene TRBJ2-1, with 9 bases identical to TRBD1. The V gene's germline CDR1 is MNHEY and CDR2 SMNVEV (reference sequence). This CDR3 spans 13 amino acids. J was trimmed by 9 bases and V by 5 bases; bases with no gene match: 5. DNA for the CDR3: TGTGCCAGCAGTGGACAGGGGCTAGGTGAGCAGTTCTTC. Translated: CASSGQGLGEQFF.

The chain employs TRBV4-1 and TRBJ2-3; D gene uncertain. The CDR3 is 14 residues long. V was pared by 0 bases and J by 2 bases, with 6 bases between. The germline gives CDR1 MGHRA, CDR2 YSYEKL. CDR3: CASSQELPTDTQYF. For the CDR3, the DNA is TGCGCCAGCAGCCAAGAGTTACCCACAGATACGCAGTATTTT.

The chain joins TRBV28 to TRBJ2-7; 7 positions agree with TRBD1. This CDR3 is built from 15 residues. Germline assignment: CDR1 MDHEN and CDR2 SYDVKM. The V and J ends lost 5 bases and 3 bases, in that order; junction bases with no gene match: 10. The CDR3 here is CASSPPDRPYYEQYF. CDR3 sequence (DNA): TGTGCCAGCAGTCCACCGGACAGGCCTTACTACGAGCAGTACTTC. The complete variable domain, with remaining parts taken from reference TRBV28 and TRBJ2-7, reads DVKVTQSSRYLVKRTGEKVFLECVQDMDHENMFWYRQDPGLGLRLIYFSYDVKMKEKGDIPEGYSVSREKKERFSLILESASTNQTSMYLCASSPPDRPYYEQYFGPGTRLTVT.